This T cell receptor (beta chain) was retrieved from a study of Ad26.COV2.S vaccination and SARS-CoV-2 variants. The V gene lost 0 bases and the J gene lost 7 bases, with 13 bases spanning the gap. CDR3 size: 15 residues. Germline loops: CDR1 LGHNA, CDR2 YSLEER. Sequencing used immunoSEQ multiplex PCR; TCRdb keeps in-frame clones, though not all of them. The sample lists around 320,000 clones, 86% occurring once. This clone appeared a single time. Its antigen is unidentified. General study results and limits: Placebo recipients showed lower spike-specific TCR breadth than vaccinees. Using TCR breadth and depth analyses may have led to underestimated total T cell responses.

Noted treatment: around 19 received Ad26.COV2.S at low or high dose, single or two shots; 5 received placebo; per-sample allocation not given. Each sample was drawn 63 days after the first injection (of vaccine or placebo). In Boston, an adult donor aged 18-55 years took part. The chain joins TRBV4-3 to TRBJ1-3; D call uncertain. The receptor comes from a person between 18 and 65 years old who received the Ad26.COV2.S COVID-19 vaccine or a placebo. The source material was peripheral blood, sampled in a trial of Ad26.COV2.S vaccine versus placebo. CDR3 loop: CASSQDGNYGNTIYF. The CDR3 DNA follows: TGCGCCAGCAGCCAAGACGGTAATTACGGTAACACCATATATTTT.